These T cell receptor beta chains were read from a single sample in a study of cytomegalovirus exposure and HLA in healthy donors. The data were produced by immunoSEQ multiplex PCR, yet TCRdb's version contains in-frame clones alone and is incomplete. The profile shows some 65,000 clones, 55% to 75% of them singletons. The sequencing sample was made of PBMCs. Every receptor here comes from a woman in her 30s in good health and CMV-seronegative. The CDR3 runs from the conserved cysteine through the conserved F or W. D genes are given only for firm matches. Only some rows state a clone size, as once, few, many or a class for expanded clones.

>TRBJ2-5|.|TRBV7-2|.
CASSLGRLVEETQYF
TGTGCCAGCAGCCTAGGCCGACTAGTTGAGGAGACCCAGTACTTC
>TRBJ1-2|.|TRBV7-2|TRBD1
CASSPTGTGLIYGYTF
TGTGCCAGCAGCCCTACCGGGACAGGACTGATCTATGGCTACACCTTC
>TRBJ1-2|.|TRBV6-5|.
CASSPPGGLYGYTF
TGTGCCAGCAGTCCCCCGGGGGGCCTCTATGGCTACACCTTC
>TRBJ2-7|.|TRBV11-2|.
CASSLVRASAEQYF
TGTGCCAGCAGCTTAGTTCGGGCTAGCGCCGAGCAGTACTTC
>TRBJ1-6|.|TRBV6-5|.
CASSYGRGGEPLHF
TGTGCCAGCAGTTACGGGAGGGGCGGCGAACCCCTCCACTTT
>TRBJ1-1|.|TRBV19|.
CASSQNLGPGGPEAFF
TGTGCCAGTAGCCAGAACCTGGGACCGGGAGGTCCTGAAGCTTTCTTT
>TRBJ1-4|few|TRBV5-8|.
CASSLNQINEKLFF
TGTGCCAGCAGCTTGAACCAGATTAATGAAAAACTGTTTTTT
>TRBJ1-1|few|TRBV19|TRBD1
CASSKGQNEAFF
TGTGCCAGTAGTAAGGGACAGAATGAAGCTTTCTTT
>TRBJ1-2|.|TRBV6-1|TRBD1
CASSSGGPYGYTF
TGTGCCAGCAGTTCAGGGGGCCCTTATGGCTACACCTTC
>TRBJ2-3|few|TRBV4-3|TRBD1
CASSQGTGNFADTQYF
TGCGCCAGCAGCCAAGGGACAGGGAATTTTGCAGATACGCAGTATTTT
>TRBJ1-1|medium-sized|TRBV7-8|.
CASSPLTWNTEAFF
TGTGCCAGCAGCCCTCTGACTTGGAACACTGAAGCTTTCTTT
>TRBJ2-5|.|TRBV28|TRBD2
CASRSLRGGVQETQYF
TGTGCCAGCAGGTCCTTACGCGGGGGGGTCCAAGAGACCCAGTACTTC
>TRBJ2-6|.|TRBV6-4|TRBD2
CASTRAGGLDSSGANVLTF
TGTGCCAGCACCCGAGCGGGGGGGCTAGACTCGTCTGGGGCCAACGTCCTGACTTTC
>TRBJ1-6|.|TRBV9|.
CASSGGQYNSPLHF
TGTGCCAGCAGCGGCGGACAGTACAATTCACCCCTCCACTTT
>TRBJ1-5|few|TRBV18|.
CASSPGREGNQPQHF
TGTGCCAGCTCTCCCGGGAGGGAAGGCAATCAGCCCCAGCATTTT
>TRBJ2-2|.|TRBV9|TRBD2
CASTERGGPGELFF
TGTGCCAGCACAGAGCGGGGGGGCCCCGGGGAGCTGTTTTTT
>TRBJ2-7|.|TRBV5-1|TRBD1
CASTRAGTDIGEQYF
TGCGCCAGCACAAGGGCCGGGACAGACATCGGGGAGCAGTACTTC
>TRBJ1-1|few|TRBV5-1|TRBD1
CASSSRQGREAFF
TGCGCCAGCAGCTCTAGACAGGGCCGGGAAGCTTTCTTT
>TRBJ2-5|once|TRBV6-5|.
CASSRGTFTETQYF
TGTGCCAGCAGCCGCGGGACTTTTACAGAGACCCAGTACTTC
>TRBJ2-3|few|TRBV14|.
CASRQGGTDTQYF
TGTGCCAGCAGACAGGGTGGCACAGATACGCAGTATTTT
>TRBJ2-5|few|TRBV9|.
CASSVEGGARWETQYF
TGTGCCAGCAGCGTAGAAGGGGGGGCCAGGTGGGAGACCCAGTACTTC
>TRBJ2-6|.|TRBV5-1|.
CASSLATGANVLTF
TGCGCCAGCAGCTTAGCGACTGGGGCCAACGTCCTGACTTTC
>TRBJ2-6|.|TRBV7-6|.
CASSLGRATGANVLTF
TGTGCCAGCAGCCTAGGGCGGGCAACTGGGGCCAACGTCCTGACTTTC
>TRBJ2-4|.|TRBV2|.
CASIRAGPAKNIQYF
TGTGCCAGCATTAGGGCGGGGCCAGCCAAAAACATTCAGTACTTC
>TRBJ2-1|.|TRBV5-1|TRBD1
CATFDGQGDNEQFF
TGCGCCACCTTCGACGGACAGGGGGACAATGAGCAGTTCTTC
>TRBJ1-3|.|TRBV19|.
CASSADSLPGNTIYF
TGTGCCAGTAGTGCGGACAGTTTGCCTGGAAACACCATATATTTT
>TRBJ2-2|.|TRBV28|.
CATRGNTGELFF
TGTGCCACCCGGGGAAACACCGGGGAGCTGTTTTTT
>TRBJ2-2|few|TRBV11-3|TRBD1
CASSSYPFTDRDTGELFF
TGTGCCAGCAGCTCATACCCCTTCACCGACAGGGACACCGGGGAGCTGTTTTTT
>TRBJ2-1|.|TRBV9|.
CASSVASGNDEQFF
TGTGCCAGCAGCGTAGCTAGTGGTAACGATGAGCAGTTCTTC
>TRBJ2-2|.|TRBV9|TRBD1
CASSPRPGTGANTGELFF
TGTGCCAGCAGCCCCCGTCCCGGGACAGGGGCGAACACCGGGGAGCTGTTTTTT
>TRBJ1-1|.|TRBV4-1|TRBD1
CASSQVTSGGVRTEAFF
TGCGCCAGCAGCCAAGTCACCTCAGGGGGCGTGAGGACTGAAGCTTTCTTT
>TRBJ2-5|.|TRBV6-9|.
CASSCADTGLLQETQYF
TGTGCCAGCAGTTGTGCGGACACGGGACTGCTACAAGAGACCCAGTACTTC
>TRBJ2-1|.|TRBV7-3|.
CASSLDRGYNEQFF
TGTGCCAGCAGCTTAGACCGGGGATACAATGAGCAGTTCTTC
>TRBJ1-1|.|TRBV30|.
CAWSAGVWADAFF
TGTGCCTGGTCCGCAGGGGTATGGGCTGACGCTTTCTTT
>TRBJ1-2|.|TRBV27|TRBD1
CASSPGGQNYGYTF
TGTGCCAGCAGTCCAGGGGGCCAGAACTATGGCTACACCTTC
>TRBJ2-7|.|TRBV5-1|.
CASTPVPGRLHEQYF
TGCGCCAGCACGCCTGTACCGGGTCGTCTCCACGAGCAGTACTTC
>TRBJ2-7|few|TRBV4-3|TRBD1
CASSHSGTGSYEQYF
TGCGCCAGCAGCCATTCCGGGACAGGGTCGTACGAGCAGTACTTC
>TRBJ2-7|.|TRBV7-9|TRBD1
CASSTTGTGLIEQYF
TGTGCCAGCAGCACGACCGGGACAGGCTTGATTGAGCAGTACTTC